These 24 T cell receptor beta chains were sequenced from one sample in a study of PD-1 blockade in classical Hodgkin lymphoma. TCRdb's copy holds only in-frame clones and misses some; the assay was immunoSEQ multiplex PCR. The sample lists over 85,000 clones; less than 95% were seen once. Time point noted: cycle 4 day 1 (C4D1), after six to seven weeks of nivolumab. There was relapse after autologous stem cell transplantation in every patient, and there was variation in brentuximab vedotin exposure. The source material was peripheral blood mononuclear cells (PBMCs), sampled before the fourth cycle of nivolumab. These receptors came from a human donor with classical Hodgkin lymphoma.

The CDR3, as DNA: TGTGCCAGTAGTATCGTTCGGAATCAGCCCCAGCATTTT. Protein: CASSIVRNQPQHF. The chain uses TRBV19 and TRBJ1-5; no firm D call. With 3 bases removed from V and 4 bases from J, the gap between germline ends came to 7 bases. The CDR3 length is 13 residues. The germline V gene has CDR1 LNHDA and CDR2 SQIVND (reference sequence).

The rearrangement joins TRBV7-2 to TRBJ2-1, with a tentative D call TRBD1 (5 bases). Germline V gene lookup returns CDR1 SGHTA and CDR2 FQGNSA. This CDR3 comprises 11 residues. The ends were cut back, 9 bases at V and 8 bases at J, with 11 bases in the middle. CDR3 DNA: TGTGCCAGTACAAGGGGTTATGAGCAGTTCTTC. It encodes CASTRGYEQFF.

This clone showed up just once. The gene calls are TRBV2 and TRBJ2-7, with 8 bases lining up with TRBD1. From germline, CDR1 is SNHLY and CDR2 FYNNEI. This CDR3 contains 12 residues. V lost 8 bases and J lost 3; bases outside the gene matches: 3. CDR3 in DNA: TGTGCCAGCGAGGGACAGGACTACGAGCAGTACTTC. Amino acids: CASEGQDYEQYF.

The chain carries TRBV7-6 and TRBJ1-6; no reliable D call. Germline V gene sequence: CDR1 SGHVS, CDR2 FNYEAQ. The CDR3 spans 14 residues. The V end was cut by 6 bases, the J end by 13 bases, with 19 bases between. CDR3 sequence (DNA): TGTGCCAGCAGTCGGGAGGGAGGCCTTTGGCCCCTCCACTTT. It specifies CASSREGGLWPLHF.

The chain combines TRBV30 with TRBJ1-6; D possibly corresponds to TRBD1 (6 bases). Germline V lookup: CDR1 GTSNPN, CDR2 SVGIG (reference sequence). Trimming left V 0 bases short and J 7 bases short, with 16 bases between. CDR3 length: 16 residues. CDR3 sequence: CAWSVGGGLWNSPLHF. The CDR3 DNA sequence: TGTGCCTGGAGTGTAGGCGGGGGCTTGTGGAATTCACCCCTCCACTTT.

The CDR3 DNA reads TGTGCCAGCAGCTTACTACAGGGAAATTCACCCCTCCACTTT. Encoded protein: CASSLLQGNSPLHF. The V call is TRBV7-9, the J call TRBJ1-6; D perhaps matches TRBD1 (6 bases). V was cut by 2 bases and J by 7 bases, with 9 bases left in between. The CDR3 has 14 amino acids. The germline gives CDR1 SEHNR, CDR2 FQNEAQ (reference sequence).

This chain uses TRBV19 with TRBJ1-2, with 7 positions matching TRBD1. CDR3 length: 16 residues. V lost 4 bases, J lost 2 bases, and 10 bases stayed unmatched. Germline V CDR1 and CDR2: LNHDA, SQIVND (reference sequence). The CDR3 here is CASSTSTGWVNYGYTF. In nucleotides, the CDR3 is TGTGCCAGTAGTACCTCGACAGGGTGGGTCAACTATGGCTACACCTTC.

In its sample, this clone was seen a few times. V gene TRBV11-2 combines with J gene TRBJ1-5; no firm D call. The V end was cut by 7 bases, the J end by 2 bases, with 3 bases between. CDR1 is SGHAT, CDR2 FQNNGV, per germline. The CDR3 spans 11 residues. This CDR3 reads CASTCNQPQHF. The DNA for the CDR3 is TGTGCCAGCACCTGCAATCAGCCCCAGCATTTT.

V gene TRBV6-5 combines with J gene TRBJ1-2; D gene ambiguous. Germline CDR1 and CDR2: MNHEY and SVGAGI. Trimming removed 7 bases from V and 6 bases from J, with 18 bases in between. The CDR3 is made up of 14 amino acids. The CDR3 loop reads CASTSYSTADGYTF. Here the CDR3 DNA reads TGTGCCAGCACTTCTTATTCAACCGCGGATGGCTACACCTTC.

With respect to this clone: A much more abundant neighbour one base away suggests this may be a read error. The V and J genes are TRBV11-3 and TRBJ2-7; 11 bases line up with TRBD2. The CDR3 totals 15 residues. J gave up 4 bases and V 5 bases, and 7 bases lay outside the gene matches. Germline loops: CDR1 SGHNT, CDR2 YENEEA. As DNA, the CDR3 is TGTGCCAGCAGCCTTAGACTAGCGGGGCCGTACGAGCAGTACTTC. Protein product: CASSLRLAGPYEQYF.

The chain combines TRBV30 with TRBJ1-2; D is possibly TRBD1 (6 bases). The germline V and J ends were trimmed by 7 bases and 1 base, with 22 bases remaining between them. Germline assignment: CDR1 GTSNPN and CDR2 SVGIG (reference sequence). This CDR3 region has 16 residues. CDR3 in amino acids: CAYIPQDRPFNYGYTF. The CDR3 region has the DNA TGTGCCTACATTCCCCAAGACAGGCCCTTTAACTATGGCTACACCTTC.

The CDR3 reads CASSSLPLDRGQNEQFF. The CDR3 nucleotides are TGTGCCAGCAGCTCCCTACCACTCGACAGGGGGCAGAATGAGCAGTTCTTC. This rearrangement joins TRBV7-9 to TRBJ2-1, with 10 nucleotides matching TRBD1. CDR1 SEHNR and CDR2 FQNEAQ come from the germline V gene (reference sequence). V lost 4 bases to trimming and J lost 7 bases; unmatched junction nucleotides: 13. This CDR3 contains 17 residues.

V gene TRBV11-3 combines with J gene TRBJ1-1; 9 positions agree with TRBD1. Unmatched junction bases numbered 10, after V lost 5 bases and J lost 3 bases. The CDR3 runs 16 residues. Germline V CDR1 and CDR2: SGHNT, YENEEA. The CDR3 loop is CASSPVTGGLHTEAFF. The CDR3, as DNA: TGTGCCAGCAGCCCTGTGACAGGGGGTCTTCACACTGAAGCTTTCTTT.

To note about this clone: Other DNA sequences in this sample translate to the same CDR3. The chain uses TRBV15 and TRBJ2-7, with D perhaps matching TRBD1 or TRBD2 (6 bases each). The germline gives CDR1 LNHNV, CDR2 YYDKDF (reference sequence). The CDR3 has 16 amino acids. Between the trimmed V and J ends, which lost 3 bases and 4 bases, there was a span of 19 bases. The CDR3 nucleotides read TGTGCCACCAGCAGTCATGGACAGTTGGAGGGTTACGAGCAGTACTTC. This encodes CATSSHGQLEGYEQYF.

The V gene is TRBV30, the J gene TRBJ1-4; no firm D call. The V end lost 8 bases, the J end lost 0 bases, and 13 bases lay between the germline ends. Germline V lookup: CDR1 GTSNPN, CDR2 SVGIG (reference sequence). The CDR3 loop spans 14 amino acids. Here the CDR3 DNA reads TGTGCCCACAACGGGAGAGCAACTAATGAAAAACTGTTTTTT. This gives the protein CAHNGRATNEKLFF.

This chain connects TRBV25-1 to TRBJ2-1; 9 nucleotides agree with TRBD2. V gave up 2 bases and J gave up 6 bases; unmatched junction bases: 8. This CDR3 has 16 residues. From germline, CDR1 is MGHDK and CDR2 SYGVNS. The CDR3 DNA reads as TGTGCCAGCAGTGAAATAGGGGCGGGGGGGCCCAATGAGCAGTTCTTC. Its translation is CASSEIGAGGPNEQFF.

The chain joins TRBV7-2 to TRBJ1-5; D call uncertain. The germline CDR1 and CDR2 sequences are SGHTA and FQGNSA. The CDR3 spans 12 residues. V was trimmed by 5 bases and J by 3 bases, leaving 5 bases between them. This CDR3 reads CASSPINQPQHF. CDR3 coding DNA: TGTGCCAGCAGCCCAATCAATCAGCCCCAGCATTTT.

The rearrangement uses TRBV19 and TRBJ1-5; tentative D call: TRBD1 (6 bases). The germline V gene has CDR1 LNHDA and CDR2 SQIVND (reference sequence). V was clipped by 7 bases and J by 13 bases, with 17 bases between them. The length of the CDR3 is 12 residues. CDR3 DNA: TGTGCCAGTACAAACCCGCCGGGACATCAGCATTTT. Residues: CASTNPPGHQHF.

The CDR3 DNA reads as TGTGCCAGCAGCGAGGAGGGGGGGACCTACAATGAGCAGTTCTTC. Protein: CASSEEGGTYNEQFF. The rearrangement joins TRBV9 to TRBJ2-1; tentative D call: TRBD2 (7 bases). Per the germline V gene, CDR1 is SGDLS and CDR2 is YYNGEE. The length of the CDR3 is 15 residues. V lost 3 bases, J lost 2 bases, and 12 bases lay in between.

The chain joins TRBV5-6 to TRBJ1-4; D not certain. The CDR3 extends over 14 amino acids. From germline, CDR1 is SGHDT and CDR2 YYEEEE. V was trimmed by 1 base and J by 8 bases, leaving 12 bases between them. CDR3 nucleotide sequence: TGTGCCAGCAGCTTGCCAGGAGGAGGAGAAAAACTGTTTTTT. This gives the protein CASSLPGGGEKLFF.

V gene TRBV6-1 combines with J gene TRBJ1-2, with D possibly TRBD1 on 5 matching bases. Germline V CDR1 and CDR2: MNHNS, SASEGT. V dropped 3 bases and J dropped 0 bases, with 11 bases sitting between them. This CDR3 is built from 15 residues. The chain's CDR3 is CASSEIQATNYGYTF. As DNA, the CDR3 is TGTGCCAGCAGTGAGATACAGGCAACTAACTATGGCTACACCTTC.

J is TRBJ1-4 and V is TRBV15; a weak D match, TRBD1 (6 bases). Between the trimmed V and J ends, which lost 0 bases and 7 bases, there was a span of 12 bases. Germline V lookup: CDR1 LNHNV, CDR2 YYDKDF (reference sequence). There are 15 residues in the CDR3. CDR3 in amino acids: CATSRDGGPSEKLFF. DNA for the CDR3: TGTGCCACCAGCAGAGATGGGGGGCCCAGTGAAAAACTGTTTTTT.

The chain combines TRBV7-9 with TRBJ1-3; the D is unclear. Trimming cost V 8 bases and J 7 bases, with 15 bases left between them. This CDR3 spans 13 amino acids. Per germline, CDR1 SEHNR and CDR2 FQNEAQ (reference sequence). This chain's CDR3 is CASALHLRNTIYF. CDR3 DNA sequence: TGTGCCAGCGCGTTGCATCTTAGGAACACCATATATTTT.

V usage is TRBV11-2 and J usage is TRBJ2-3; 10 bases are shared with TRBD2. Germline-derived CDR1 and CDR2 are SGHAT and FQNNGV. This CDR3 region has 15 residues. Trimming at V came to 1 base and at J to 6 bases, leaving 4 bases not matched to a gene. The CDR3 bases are TGTGCCAGCAGCTTAGGTATTAGCGGGAGGGATACGCAGTATTTT. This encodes CASSLGISGRDTQYF. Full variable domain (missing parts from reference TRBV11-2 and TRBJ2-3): EAGVAQSPRYKIIEKRQSVAFWCNPISGHATLYWYQQILGQGPKLLIQFQNNGVVDDSQLPKDRFSAERLKGVDSTLKIQPAKLEDSAVYLCASSLGISGRDTQYFGPGTRLTVL.